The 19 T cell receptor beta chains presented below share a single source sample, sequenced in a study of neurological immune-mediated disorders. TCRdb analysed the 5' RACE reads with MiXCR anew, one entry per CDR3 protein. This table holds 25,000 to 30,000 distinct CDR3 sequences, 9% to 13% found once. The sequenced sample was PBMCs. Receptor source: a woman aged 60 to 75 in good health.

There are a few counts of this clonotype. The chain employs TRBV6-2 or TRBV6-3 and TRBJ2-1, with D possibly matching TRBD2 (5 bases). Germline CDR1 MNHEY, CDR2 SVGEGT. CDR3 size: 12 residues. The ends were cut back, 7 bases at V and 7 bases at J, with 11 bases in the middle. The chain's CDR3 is CASTGRTNEQFF. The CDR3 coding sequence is TGTGCCAGCACCGGAAGGACTAATGAGCAGTTCTTC.

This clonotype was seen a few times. CDR3 nucleotide sequence: TGTGCCAGCAGTTTACTCCGGGGCGGGGGTAGTACTGAAGCTTTCTTT. The encoded protein is CASSLLRGGGSTEAFF. The chain couples TRBV28 to TRBJ1-1; possibly TRBD1 for D (5 bases). CDR3 length equals 16 residues. From germline, CDR1 is MDHEN and CDR2 SYDVKM. V was pared by 2 bases and J by 5 bases, with 18 bases between.

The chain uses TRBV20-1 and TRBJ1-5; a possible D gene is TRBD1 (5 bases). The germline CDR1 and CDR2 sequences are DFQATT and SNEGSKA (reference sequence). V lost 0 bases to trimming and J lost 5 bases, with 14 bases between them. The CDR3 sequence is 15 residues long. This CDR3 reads CSARDPSGGDQPQHF. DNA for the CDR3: TGCAGTGCTAGAGATCCCAGTGGGGGAGATCAGCCCCAGCATTTT.

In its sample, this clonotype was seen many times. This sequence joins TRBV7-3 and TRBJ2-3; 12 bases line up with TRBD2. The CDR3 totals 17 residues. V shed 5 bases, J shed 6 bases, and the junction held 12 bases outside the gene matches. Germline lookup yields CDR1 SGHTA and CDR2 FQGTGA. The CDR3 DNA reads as TGTGCCAGCAGCCTCTATCGACTAGCGGGGGTGCCGGATACGCAGTATTTT. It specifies CASSLYRLAGVPDTQYF.

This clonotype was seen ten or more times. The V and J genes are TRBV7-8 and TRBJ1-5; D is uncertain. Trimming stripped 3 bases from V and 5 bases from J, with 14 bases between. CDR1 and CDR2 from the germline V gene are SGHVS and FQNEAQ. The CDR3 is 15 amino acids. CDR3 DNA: TGTGCCAGCAGCTTGGACGGCAGTTCGTATCAGCCCCAGCATTTT. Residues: CASSLDGSSYQPQHF.

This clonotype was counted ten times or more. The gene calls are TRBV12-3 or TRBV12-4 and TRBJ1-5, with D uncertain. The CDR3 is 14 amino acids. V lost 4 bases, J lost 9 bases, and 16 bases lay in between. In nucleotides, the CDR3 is TGTGCCAGCAGTTCTAAGCGGACCCGAGGGCCCCAGCATTTT. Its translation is CASSSKRTRGPQHF.

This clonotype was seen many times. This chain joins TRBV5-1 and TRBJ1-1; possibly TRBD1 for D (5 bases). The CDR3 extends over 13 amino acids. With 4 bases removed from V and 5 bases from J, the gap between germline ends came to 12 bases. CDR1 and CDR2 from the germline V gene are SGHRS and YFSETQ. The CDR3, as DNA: TGCGCCAGCAGCGGGATGTGGGGGACTGAAGCTTTCTTT. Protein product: CASSGMWGTEAFF.

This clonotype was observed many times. The CDR3 bases are TGCAGTGCTCGGGGGGGGGGCAAAGAAGAGACCCAGTACTTC. As protein: CSARGGGKEETQYF. The genes are TRBV20-1 and TRBJ2-5, with 8 bases that match TRBD2. Germline V gives CDR1 DFQATT, CDR2 SNEGSKA (reference sequence). V dropped 5 bases and J dropped 3; count of bases not matched to a gene: 8. The CDR3 contains 14 residues.

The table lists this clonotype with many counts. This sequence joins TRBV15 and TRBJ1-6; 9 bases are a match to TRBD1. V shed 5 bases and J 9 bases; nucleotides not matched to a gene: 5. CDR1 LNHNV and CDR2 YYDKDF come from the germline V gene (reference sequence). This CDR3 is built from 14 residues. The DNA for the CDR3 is TGTGCCACCAGCTGGGGACAGGGCGGTTCACCCCTCCACTTT. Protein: CATSWGQGGSPLHF.

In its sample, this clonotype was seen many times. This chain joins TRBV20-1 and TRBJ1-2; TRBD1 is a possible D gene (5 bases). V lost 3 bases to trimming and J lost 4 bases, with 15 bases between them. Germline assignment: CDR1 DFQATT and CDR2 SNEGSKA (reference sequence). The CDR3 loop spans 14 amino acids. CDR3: CSARPQGRGYGYTF. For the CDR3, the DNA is TGCAGTGCTAGGCCCCAGGGACGGGGCTATGGCTACACCTTC.

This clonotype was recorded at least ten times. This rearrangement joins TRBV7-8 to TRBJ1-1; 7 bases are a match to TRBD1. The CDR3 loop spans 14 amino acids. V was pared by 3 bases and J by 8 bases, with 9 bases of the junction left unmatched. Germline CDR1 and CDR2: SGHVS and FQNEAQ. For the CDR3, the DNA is TGTGCCAGCAGCTTGTGGAGTTCGGGACAGGAAGCTTTCTTT. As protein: CASSLWSSGQEAFF.

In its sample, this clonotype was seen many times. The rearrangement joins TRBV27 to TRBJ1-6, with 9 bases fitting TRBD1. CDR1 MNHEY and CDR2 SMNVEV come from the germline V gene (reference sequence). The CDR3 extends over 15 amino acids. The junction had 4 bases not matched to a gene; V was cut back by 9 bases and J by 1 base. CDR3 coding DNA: TGTGCCAGTACAGGGGGCGCGTCCTATAATTCACCCCTCCACTTT. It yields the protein CASTGGASYNSPLHF.

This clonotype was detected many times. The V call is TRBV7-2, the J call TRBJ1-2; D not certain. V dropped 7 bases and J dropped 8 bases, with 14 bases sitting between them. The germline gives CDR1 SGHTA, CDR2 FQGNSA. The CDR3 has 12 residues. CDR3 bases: TGTGCCAGCACGCGCGAGTTAGGGGGCTACACCTTC. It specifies CASTRELGGYTF.

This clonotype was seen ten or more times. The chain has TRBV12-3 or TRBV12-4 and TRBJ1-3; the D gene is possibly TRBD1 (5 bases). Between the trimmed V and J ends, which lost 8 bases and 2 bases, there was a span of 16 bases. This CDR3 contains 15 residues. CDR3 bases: TGTGCCAGCTCCAAACGGGGCTTCCCTGGAAACACCATATATTTT. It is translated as CASSKRGFPGNTIYF.

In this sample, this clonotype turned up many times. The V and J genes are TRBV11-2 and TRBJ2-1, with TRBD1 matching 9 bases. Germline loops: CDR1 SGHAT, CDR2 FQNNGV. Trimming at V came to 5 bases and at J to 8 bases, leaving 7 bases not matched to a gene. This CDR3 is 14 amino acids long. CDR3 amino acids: CASSPDRGWYEQFF. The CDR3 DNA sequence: TGTGCCAGCAGCCCGGACAGGGGTTGGTATGAGCAGTTCTTC.

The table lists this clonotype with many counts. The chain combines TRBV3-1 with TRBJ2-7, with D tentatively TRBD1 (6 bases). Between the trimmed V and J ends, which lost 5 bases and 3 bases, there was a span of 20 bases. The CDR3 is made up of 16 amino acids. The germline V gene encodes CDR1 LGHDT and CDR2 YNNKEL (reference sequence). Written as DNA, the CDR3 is TGTGCCAGCAGCTCAAGGTACGCGGCAGGGGACTACGAGCAGTACTTC. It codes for CASSSRYAAGDYEQYF.

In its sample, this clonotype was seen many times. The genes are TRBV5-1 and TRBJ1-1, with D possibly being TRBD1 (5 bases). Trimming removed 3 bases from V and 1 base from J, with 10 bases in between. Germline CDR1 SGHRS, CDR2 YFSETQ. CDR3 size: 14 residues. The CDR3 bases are TGCGCCAGCAGCTCGGGACCGCCGAACACTGAAGCTTTCTTT. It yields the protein CASSSGPPNTEAFF.

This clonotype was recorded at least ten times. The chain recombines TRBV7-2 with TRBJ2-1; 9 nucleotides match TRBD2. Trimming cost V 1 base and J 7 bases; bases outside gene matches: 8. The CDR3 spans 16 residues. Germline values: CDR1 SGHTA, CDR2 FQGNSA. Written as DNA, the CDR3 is TGTGCCAGCAGCTTAGATTTGCGGGGGGGCGGTAATGAGCAGTTCTTC. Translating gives CASSLDLRGGGNEQFF. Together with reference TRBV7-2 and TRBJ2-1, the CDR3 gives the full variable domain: GAGVSQSPSNKVTEKGKDVELRCDPISGHTALYWYRQSLGQGLEFLIYFQGNSAPDKSGLPSDRFSAERTGGSVSTLTIQRTQQEDSAVYLCASSLDLRGGGNEQFFGPGTRLTVL.

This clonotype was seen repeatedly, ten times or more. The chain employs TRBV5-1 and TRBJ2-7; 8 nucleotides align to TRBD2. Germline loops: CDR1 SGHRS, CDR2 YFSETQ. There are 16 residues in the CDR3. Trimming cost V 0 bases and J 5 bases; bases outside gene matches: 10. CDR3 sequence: CASSLALASGLDEQYF. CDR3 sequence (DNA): TGCGCCAGCAGCTTGGCCTTGGCTAGCGGGCTTGACGAGCAGTACTTC.